The T cell receptor beta chain described here comes from a study of Graves' ophthalmopathy and Graves' hyperthyroidism. The sequenced template was RNA, covering the TCR beta CDR3 region. Second-round multiplex PCR followed a first-round RT-PCR using HTBI primers. TCRdb reprocessed the multiplex PCR reads with MiXCR, giving one entry per CDR3 protein. Of a few hundred thousand distinct CDR3 sequences listed, approximately 18% are singletons. The CDR3 sequence is 13 residues long. V lost 8 bases and J 5 bases, leaving 10 bases between the germline ends. In germline, CDR1 is MGHDK, CDR2 SYGVNS. V and J are TRBV25-1 and TRBJ1-6; D not resolved. The sample consisted of peripheral blood. This TCR came from an adult woman with stable Graves' hyperthyroidism. CDR3 DNA: TGTGCCAGCGTTGACCGCAATAATTCACCCCTCCACTTT. Translated, it gives CASVDRNNSPLHF.